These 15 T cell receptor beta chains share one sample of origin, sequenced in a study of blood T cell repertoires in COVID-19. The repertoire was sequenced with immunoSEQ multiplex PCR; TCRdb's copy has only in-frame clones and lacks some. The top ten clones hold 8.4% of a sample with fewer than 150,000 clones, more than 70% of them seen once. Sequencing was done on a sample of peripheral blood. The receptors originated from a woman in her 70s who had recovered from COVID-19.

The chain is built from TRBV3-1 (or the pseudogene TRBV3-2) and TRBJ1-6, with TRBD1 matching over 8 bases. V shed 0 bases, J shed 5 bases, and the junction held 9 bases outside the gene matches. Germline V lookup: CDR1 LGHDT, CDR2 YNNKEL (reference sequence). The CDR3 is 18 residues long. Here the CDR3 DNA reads TGTGCCAGCAGCCAAGATCTAGGGACAGGAGAACATAATTCACCCCTCCACTTT. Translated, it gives CASSQDLGTGEHNSPLHF.

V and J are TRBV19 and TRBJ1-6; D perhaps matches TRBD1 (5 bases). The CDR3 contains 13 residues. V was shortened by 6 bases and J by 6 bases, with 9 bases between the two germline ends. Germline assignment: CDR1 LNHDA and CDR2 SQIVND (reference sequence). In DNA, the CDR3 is TGTGCCAGTAGAGGGGTTCGTAATTCACCCCTCCACTTT. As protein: CASRGVRNSPLHF.

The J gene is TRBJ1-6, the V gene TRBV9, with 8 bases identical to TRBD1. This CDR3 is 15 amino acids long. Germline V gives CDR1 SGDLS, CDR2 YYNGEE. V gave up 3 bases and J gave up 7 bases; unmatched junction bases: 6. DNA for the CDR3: TGTGCCAGCAGCGCCGGACAGGGAGCAAATTCACCCCTCCACTTT. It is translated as CASSAGQGANSPLHF.

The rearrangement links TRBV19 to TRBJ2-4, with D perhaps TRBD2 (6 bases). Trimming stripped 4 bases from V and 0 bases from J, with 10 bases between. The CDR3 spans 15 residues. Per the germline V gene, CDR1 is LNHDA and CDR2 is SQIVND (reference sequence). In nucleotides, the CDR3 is TGTGCCAGTAGTACCGGCGGGAAAGCCAAAAACATTCAGTACTTC. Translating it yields CASSTGGKAKNIQYF.

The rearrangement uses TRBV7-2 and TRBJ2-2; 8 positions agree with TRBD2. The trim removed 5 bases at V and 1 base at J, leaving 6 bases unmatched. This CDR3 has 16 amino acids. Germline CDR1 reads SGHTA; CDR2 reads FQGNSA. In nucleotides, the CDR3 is TGTGCCAGCAGCCTCCGGACTAGCTTGAACACCGGGGAGCTGTTTTTT. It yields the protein CASSLRTSLNTGELFF.

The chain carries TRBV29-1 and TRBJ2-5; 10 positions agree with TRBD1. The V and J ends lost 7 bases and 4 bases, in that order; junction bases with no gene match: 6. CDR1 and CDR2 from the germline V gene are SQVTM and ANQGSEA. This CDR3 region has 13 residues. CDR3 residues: CSAFDRGRETQYF. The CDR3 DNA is TGCAGCGCTTTCGACAGGGGGCGAGAGACCCAGTACTTC.

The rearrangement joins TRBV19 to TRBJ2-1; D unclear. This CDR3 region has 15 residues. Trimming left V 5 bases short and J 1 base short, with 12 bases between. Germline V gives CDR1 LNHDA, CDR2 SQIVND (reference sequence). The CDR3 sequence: CASSANPQSYNEQFF. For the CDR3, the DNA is TGTGCCAGTAGTGCCAACCCGCAGTCCTACAATGAGCAGTTCTTC.

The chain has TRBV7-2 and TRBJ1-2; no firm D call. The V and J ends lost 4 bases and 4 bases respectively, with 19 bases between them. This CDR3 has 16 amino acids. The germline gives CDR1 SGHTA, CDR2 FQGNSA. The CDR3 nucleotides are TGTGCCAGCAGCTCCCCCCAACGGGTGGAGATCTATGGCTACACCTTC. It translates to CASSSPQRVEIYGYTF.

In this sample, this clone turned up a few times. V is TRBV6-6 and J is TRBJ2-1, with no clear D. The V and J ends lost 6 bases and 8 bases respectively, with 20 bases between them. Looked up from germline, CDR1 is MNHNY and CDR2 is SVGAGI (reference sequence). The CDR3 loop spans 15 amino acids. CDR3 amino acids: CASSQTLLTPDEQFF. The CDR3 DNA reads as TGTGCCAGCAGCCAGACTCTCCTGACCCCTGATGAGCAGTTCTTC.

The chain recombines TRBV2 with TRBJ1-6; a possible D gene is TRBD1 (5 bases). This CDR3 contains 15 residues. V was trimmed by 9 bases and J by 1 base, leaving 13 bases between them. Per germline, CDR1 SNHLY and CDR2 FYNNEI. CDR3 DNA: TGTGCCAGTGGCCTGGAGGGGTCCTATAATTCACCCCTCCACTTT. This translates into CASGLEGSYNSPLHF.

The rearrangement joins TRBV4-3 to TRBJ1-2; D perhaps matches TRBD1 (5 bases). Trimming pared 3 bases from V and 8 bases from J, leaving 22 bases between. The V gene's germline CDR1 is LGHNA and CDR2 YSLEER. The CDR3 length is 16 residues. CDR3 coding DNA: TGCGCCAGCAGCCAGCCAACGGGGGGGGAGACGGGCGGCTACACCTTC. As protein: CASSQPTGGETGGYTF.

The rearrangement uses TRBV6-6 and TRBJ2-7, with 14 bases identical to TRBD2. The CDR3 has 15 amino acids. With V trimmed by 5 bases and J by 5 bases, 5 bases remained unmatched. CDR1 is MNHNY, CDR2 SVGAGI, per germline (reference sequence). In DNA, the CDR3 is TGTGCCAGCAGTGGGCGACTAGCGGGAGGGGACGAGCAGTACTTC. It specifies CASSGRLAGGDEQYF.

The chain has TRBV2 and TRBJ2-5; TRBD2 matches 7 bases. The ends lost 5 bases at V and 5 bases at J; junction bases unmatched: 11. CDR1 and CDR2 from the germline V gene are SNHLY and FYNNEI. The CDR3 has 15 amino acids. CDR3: CASSPDTSGGETQYF. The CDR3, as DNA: TGTGCCAGCAGTCCCGACACCTCCGGGGGGGAGACCCAGTACTTC.

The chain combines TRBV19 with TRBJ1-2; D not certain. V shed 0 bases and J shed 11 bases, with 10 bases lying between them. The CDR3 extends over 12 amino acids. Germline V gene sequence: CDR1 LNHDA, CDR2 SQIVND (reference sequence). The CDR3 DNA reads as TGTGCCAGTAGTATAGACCTACTAGAGTACACCTTC. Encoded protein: CASSIDLLEYTF.

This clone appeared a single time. The CDR3 sequence is CASSFDSYEQYF. The DNA for the CDR3 is TGTGCCAGCAGCTTCGACAGCTACGAGCAGTACTTC. The V and J genes are TRBV7-9 and TRBJ2-7; maybe TRBD1 (5 bases). Trimming took off 3 bases at V and 3 bases at J, with 6 bases between the two ends. The CDR3 is 12 residues long. The V gene's germline CDR1 is SEHNR and CDR2 FQNEAQ (reference sequence).